The clone carrying this TCR beta chain was observed many times. What it binds is not known. General study points: Larger-cohort validation covered only one TCR beta V-J rearrangement. Tumor Treg TCRs overlapped most with tumor naive CD4+ cells.

Treg sorting used a CD4+CD25+CD127-/low gate. Full-length variable regions came from constant-region reverse primers plus semi-nested Nested Universal Primer A PCR. TCRdb itself ran the 5' RACE reads through MiXCR, one entry per CDR3 protein. The table includes roughly 42,000 distinct CDR3 sequences, roughly a fifth detected once. Sequenced: Tregs sorted from blood. The receptor was derived from a female donor with breast cancer.

CDR3 sequence reads: CASSPDYTIYF. CDR3 DNA: TGTGCCAGCAGTCCTGACTACACCATATATTTT. The chain couples TRBV12-3 or TRBV12-4 to TRBJ1-3; no clear D gene. The CDR3 spans 11 residues. Trimming stripped 5 bases from V and 8 bases from J, with 7 bases between.